This T cell receptor (beta chain) was identified during a study of metastatic and nonmetastatic thyroid tumors. Study details: Repertoires of blood and of tissue (tumor or nodule) from malignant and benign thyroid patients were compared.

A remark on this clone: What it binds is unknown.

No patient had received any treatment before thyroid surgery. V shed 5 bases, J shed 3 bases, and the junction held 11 bases outside the gene matches. Per germline, CDR1 MDHEN and CDR2 SYDVKM. This CDR3 is built from 16 residues. Original processing methods: Differences in CDR3 between clinicopathological groups were drawn on to build a classifier intended to discriminate distant-metastatic papillary thyroid cancer patients. With MiXCR, TCRdb reprocessed the PCR reads. In this record, the V and J calls reflect TCRdb's handling and not the investigators' own analysis. The table lists about 39,000 clones, less than 20% of them singletons. Study-wide findings and caveats: It was reported that TCR beta diversity was significantly higher in malignant thyroid tumors than benign nodules, in blood and tumor.

The sequenced sample was blood. This chain links TRBV28 with TRBJ2-5; TRBD1 aligns across 8 bases. The receptor was derived from a female donor with papillary thyroid cancer or a benign thyroid nodule (not recorded which). Some clones in this sample may be carry-over from other donors' samples. This CDR3 is CASSPSLTGAKETQYF. The CDR3, as DNA: TGTGCCAGCAGTCCCAGCTTGACAGGGGCTAAAGAGACCCAGTACTTC.